A selection of T cell receptor beta chains follows, all from one sample in a study of PD-1 blockade in classical Hodgkin lymphoma. Sequencing used immunoSEQ multiplex PCR; TCRdb keeps in-frame clones, though not all of them. This sample has around 91,000 clones, with roughly 90% found just once. The sequencing here drew on peripheral blood mononuclear cells (PBMCs), taken at baseline. The receptors come from a human donor with classical Hodgkin lymphoma. Each CDR3 is given with its conserved first and last residue. A D gene is named only where the DNA matches it firmly. Not every row has a clone size; where given, it reads once, few, many or a size class.

cdr3_nt: TGTGCCAGCAGCTTGGCGTCAGTCTCCTACGAGCAGTACTTC; cdr3_aa: CASSLASVSYEQYF; j_call: TRBJ2-7; v_call: TRBV5-4; clone_size: once; d_call: NA
cdr3_nt: TGTGCCTCAGGAGAGACCCAGTACTTC; cdr3_aa: CASGETQYF; j_call: TRBJ2-5; v_call: TRBV7-2; clone_size: NA; d_call: NA
cdr3_nt: TGTGCCAGCAGTGAAGCTACGGGGGGTTTAGGTTATGGCTACACCTTC; cdr3_aa: CASSEATGGLGYGYTF; j_call: TRBJ1-2; v_call: TRBV6-1; clone_size: NA; d_call: NA
cdr3_nt: TGTGCCAGCAGTGCGCTCCCTTCGCGCACAGATACGCAGTATTTT; cdr3_aa: CASSALPSRTDTQYF; j_call: TRBJ2-3; v_call: TRBV6-4; clone_size: once; d_call: NA
cdr3_nt: TGTGCCAGCTCACGGGGAACAGGGGGCCCCGAGCAGTACTTC; cdr3_aa: CASSRGTGGPEQYF; j_call: TRBJ2-7; v_call: TRBV18; clone_size: NA; d_call: TRBD1
cdr3_nt: TGTGCCAGCAGTTTATCTAGCCCATCTGGGGCCAACGTCCTGACTTTC; cdr3_aa: CASSLSSPSGANVLTF; j_call: TRBJ2-6; v_call: TRBV27; clone_size: NA; d_call: NA
cdr3_nt: TGCAGTGCGCCTATTTCCGGGCAGCAGTTCTTC; cdr3_aa: CSAPISGQQFF; j_call: TRBJ2-1; v_call: TRBV20-1; clone_size: NA; d_call: NA
cdr3_nt: TGCAGCGTTCAAGACAGTCCCTATGGCTACACCTTC; cdr3_aa: CSVQDSPYGYTF; j_call: TRBJ1-2; v_call: TRBV29-1; clone_size: once; d_call: NA
cdr3_nt: TGTGCCAGCAGCCCCACCCGGGGGGGACCTTACAATGAGCAGTTCTTC; cdr3_aa: CASSPTRGGPYNEQFF; j_call: TRBJ2-1; v_call: TRBV11-2; clone_size: once; d_call: TRBD2
cdr3_nt: TGTGCCAGCACCTCACAGGAGGCAGCTCTCTACGAGCAGTACTTC; cdr3_aa: CASTSQEAALYEQYF; j_call: TRBJ2-7; v_call: TRBV7-9; clone_size: NA; d_call: NA
cdr3_nt: TGCAGCGTTTTGGGACAGTACGCAGATACGCAGTATTTT; cdr3_aa: CSVLGQYADTQYF; j_call: TRBJ2-3; v_call: TRBV29-1; clone_size: NA; d_call: TRBD1
cdr3_nt: TGTGCCAGCAGTGAACTAGGGTTGGGTGAGCAGTTCTTC; cdr3_aa: CASSELGLGEQFF; j_call: TRBJ2-1; v_call: TRBV6-1; clone_size: NA; d_call: NA
cdr3_nt: TGCGCCAGCCGTGACGGGACACTGACTAATGAAAAACTGTTTTTT; cdr3_aa: CASRDGTLTNEKLFF; j_call: TRBJ1-4; v_call: TRBV5-1; clone_size: NA; d_call: NA
cdr3_nt: TGTGCCAGCAGGACCCCGTCCCTCTACGAGCAGTACTTC; cdr3_aa: CASRTPSLYEQYF; j_call: TRBJ2-7; v_call: TRBV28; clone_size: once; d_call: NA
cdr3_nt: TGTGCCAGCACCCAGGACGGGCGTAGCAATCAGCCCCAGCATTTT; cdr3_aa: CASTQDGRSNQPQHF; j_call: TRBJ1-5; v_call: TRBV6-5; clone_size: few; d_call: NA
cdr3_nt: TGTGCCAGCAGCTTGTGGTTGACGGAGAACACTGAAGCTTTCTTT; cdr3_aa: CASSLWLTENTEAFF; j_call: TRBJ1-1; v_call: TRBV7-9; clone_size: NA; d_call: NA
cdr3_nt: TGTGCCTATGGAAGTGGGAGAAGATTAGGCGAGACCCAGTACTTC; cdr3_aa: CAYGSGRRLGETQYF; j_call: TRBJ2-5; v_call: TRBV30; clone_size: once; d_call: NA
cdr3_nt: TGTGCCAGCTCACACTTAGGGACATCGATCCAAGAGACCCAGTACTTC; cdr3_aa: CASSHLGTSIQETQYF; j_call: TRBJ2-5; v_call: TRBV18; clone_size: NA; d_call: NA
cdr3_nt: TGCGCCAGCAGCCAAGAGGGGCTAGCAATCTACACAGATACGCAGTATTTT; cdr3_aa: CASSQEGLAIYTDTQYF; j_call: TRBJ2-3; v_call: TRBV4-1; clone_size: NA; d_call: NA
cdr3_nt: TGTGCCAGCAGCGCGGCCGGGACAGGGGGGAATACGCAGTATTTT; cdr3_aa: CASSAAGTGGNTQYF; j_call: TRBJ2-3; v_call: TRBV9; clone_size: NA; d_call: TRBD1
cdr3_nt: TGTGCCAGCAGCCCCGCGGTTAGGACAGACAATGAGCAGTTCTTC; cdr3_aa: CASSPAVRTDNEQFF; j_call: TRBJ2-1; v_call: TRBV7-6; clone_size: NA; d_call: NA
cdr3_nt: TGCGCCAGCAGCCATTTGACAGGGATTAATCAGCCCCAGCATTTT; cdr3_aa: CASSHLTGINQPQHF; j_call: TRBJ1-5; v_call: TRBV4-1; clone_size: once; d_call: TRBD1
cdr3_nt: TGTGCCAGCAGTAGACAGGGGGCCTTGGAACAGCCCCAGCATTTT; cdr3_aa: CASSRQGALEQPQHF; j_call: TRBJ1-5; v_call: TRBV6-1; clone_size: NA; d_call: TRBD1
cdr3_nt: TGTGCCAGTAGCCCGGGCGCAGGTCTGTCCTACGAGCAGTACTTC; cdr3_aa: CASSPGAGLSYEQYF; j_call: TRBJ2-7; v_call: TRBV19; clone_size: NA; d_call: NA
cdr3_nt: TGTGCCACCAGCAGAGTAACAGGGATCTATGGCTACACCTTC; cdr3_aa: CATSRVTGIYGYTF; j_call: TRBJ1-2; v_call: TRBV15; clone_size: NA; d_call: NA
cdr3_nt: TGTGCCTGGAGTGGCGGTAACCTTTACGAGCAGTACTTC; cdr3_aa: CAWSGGNLYEQYF; j_call: TRBJ2-7; v_call: TRBV30; clone_size: NA; d_call: NA
cdr3_nt: TGCGCCAGCAGCCAAGGTTCAGGGGGCGGCTATGGCTACACCTTC; cdr3_aa: CASSQGSGGGYGYTF; j_call: TRBJ1-2; v_call: TRBV4-1; clone_size: NA; d_call: TRBD1
cdr3_nt: TGTGCCAGCAGTGACCTCCCGCGGGAAACCTCCTACGAGCAGTACTTC; cdr3_aa: CASSDLPRETSYEQYF; j_call: TRBJ2-7; v_call: TRBV2; clone_size: NA; d_call: NA
cdr3_nt: TGTGCCAGCAGTTTATCGGGCAGGGGTGGAAACACCATATATTTT; cdr3_aa: CASSLSGRGGNTIYF; j_call: TRBJ1-3; v_call: TRBV27; clone_size: NA; d_call: NA
cdr3_nt: TGTGCCAGCAGCCTATCAGCGGGATCGGCCGGGGAGCTGTTTTTT; cdr3_aa: CASSLSAGSAGELFF; j_call: TRBJ2-2; v_call: TRBV7-6; clone_size: NA; d_call: TRBD2
cdr3_nt: TGTGCCAGCAGCCCCATCCCGGACAGGACCGGGGAGCTGTTTTTT; cdr3_aa: CASSPIPDRTGELFF; j_call: TRBJ2-2; v_call: TRBV9; clone_size: once; d_call: TRBD1
cdr3_nt: TGTGCCAGCAGTCCCACGTGGGGGAGCAATCAGCCCCAGCATTTT; cdr3_aa: CASSPTWGSNQPQHF; j_call: TRBJ1-5; v_call: TRBV28; clone_size: NA; d_call: NA
cdr3_nt: TGTGCCAGCAGTGAAATAAGCAATCAGCCCCAGCATTTT; cdr3_aa: CASSEISNQPQHF; j_call: TRBJ1-5; v_call: TRBV2; clone_size: few; d_call: NA
cdr3_nt: TGCAGTGCAGCAGGCACAGATACGCAGTATTTT; cdr3_aa: CSAAGTDTQYF; j_call: TRBJ2-3; v_call: TRBV20-1; clone_size: NA; d_call: NA
cdr3_nt: TGTGCCAGTAGAGGCGGGAGGGCCTTGCCCATTCAGTACTTC; cdr3_aa: CASRGGRALPIQYF; j_call: TRBJ2-4; v_call: TRBV19; clone_size: NA; d_call: TRBD2
cdr3_nt: TGCGCCAGCAGCTTAGTACTAGCGGGGAGGAACTACGAGCAGTACTTC; cdr3_aa: CASSLVLAGRNYEQYF; j_call: TRBJ2-7; v_call: TRBV5-1; clone_size: NA; d_call: TRBD2
cdr3_nt: TGTGCCAGCAGCCCTGCTACAGGGTACGAGCAGTACTTC; cdr3_aa: CASSPATGYEQYF; j_call: TRBJ2-7; v_call: TRBV5-6; clone_size: NA; d_call: NA
cdr3_nt: TGTGCCAGCAGTTTCGGGACTACCGACACAGATACGCAGTATTTT; cdr3_aa: CASSFGTTDTDTQYF; j_call: TRBJ2-3; v_call: TRBV28; clone_size: NA; d_call: TRBD2
cdr3_nt: TGTGCCAGCAAATTCGGAACGAACACCGGGGAGCTGTTTTTT; cdr3_aa: CASKFGTNTGELFF; j_call: TRBJ2-2; v_call: TRBV6-5; clone_size: NA; d_call: NA
cdr3_nt: TGTGCCAGCACTGAACAGGGATACAATCAGCCCCAGCATTTT; cdr3_aa: CASTEQGYNQPQHF; j_call: TRBJ1-5; v_call: TRBV7-9; clone_size: NA; d_call: NA
cdr3_nt: TGTGCCAGTAGTATAGTCCCGACAGGGGGCGTGGAGACCCAGTACTTC; cdr3_aa: CASSIVPTGGVETQYF; j_call: TRBJ2-5; v_call: TRBV19; clone_size: NA; d_call: TRBD1
cdr3_nt: TGTGCCAGCAGCGAAATTGTTGGCACTGAAGCTTTCTTT; cdr3_aa: CASSEIVGTEAFF; j_call: TRBJ1-1; v_call: TRBV9; clone_size: few; d_call: NA
cdr3_nt: TGTGCCAGCGTAGGCGTCCACGAGCAGTACTTC; cdr3_aa: CASVGVHEQYF; j_call: TRBJ2-7; v_call: TRBV6-5; clone_size: NA; d_call: NA
cdr3_nt: TGTGCCAGCAGCTTAGCGCTGGCACAAGAGACCCAGTACTTC; cdr3_aa: CASSLALAQETQYF; j_call: TRBJ2-5; v_call: TRBV7-9; clone_size: NA; d_call: NA
cdr3_nt: TGTGCCAGCACCCGACTAGCGGGAGAGTTGGGGGAGCTGTTTTTT; cdr3_aa: CASTRLAGELGELFF; j_call: TRBJ2-2; v_call: TRBV6-5; clone_size: NA; d_call: TRBD2
cdr3_nt: TGCGCCAGCAGAGAAGGGGGTACGGGCACTGAAGCTTTCTTT; cdr3_aa: CASREGGTGTEAFF; j_call: TRBJ1-1; v_call: TRBV10-2; clone_size: NA; d_call: NA
cdr3_nt: TGTGCCAGTAGTCTGACAGGAGGTGGCTACACCTTC; cdr3_aa: CASSLTGGGYTF; j_call: TRBJ1-2; v_call: TRBV19; clone_size: NA; d_call: NA
cdr3_nt: TGTGCCAGCAGGGAGTTCTACGAGCAGTACTTC; cdr3_aa: CASREFYEQYF; j_call: TRBJ2-7; v_call: TRBV2; clone_size: NA; d_call: NA
cdr3_nt: TGTGCCAGCAGCTCAATTACCGGGAACGATGGGGGCGAGCAGTACTTC; cdr3_aa: CASSSITGNDGGEQYF; j_call: TRBJ2-7; v_call: TRBV5-5; clone_size: NA; d_call: NA
cdr3_nt: TGTGCCAGCAGCGTAGAGGGAGGGCCGATTCAGTACTTC; cdr3_aa: CASSVEGGPIQYF; j_call: TRBJ2-7; v_call: TRBV9; clone_size: NA; d_call: TRBD2
cdr3_nt: TGTGCCAGCAGCTTAGATCAACGGAGGGGTCACACCGGGGAGCTGTTTTTT; cdr3_aa: CASSLDQRRGHTGELFF; j_call: TRBJ2-2; v_call: TRBV11-2; clone_size: NA; d_call: NA
cdr3_nt: TGTGCCAGCAAGCGGGATACGAGGGGCAATCAGCCCCAGCATTTT; cdr3_aa: CASKRDTRGNQPQHF; j_call: TRBJ1-5; v_call: TRBV19; clone_size: NA; d_call: NA